These 7 T cell receptor beta chains share one sample of origin, sequenced in a study of T cell responses to AZD1222 COVID-19 vaccine (dated by TCRdb to about 2021). The library was produced with the immunoSEQ multiplex PCR assay. TCRdb stores this immuneACCESS table with in-frame sequences only. Part of the clones is absent; in the studies checked, under half of the shortfall reflects unresolved V genes, and no reason is known for the rest. The sample table shows 100,000 to 120,000 clones, and 70% to 90% are seen once. Around 3.2% of the sample belongs to the ten largest clones. The time point label on this specimen signifies: baseline before first vaccination. The sample consisted of peripheral blood, taken on day 0 of AZD1222 vaccination. These receptors were taken from an adult in good health.

This chain connects TRBV28 to TRBJ1-2; D call uncertain. CDR3 length: 12 amino acids. Germline V CDR1 and CDR2: MDHEN, SYDVKM. The V and J ends lost 3 bases and 4 bases respectively, with 6 bases between them. The CDR3 is CASSLGFYGYTF. The CDR3 DNA is TGTGCCAGCAGTTTGGGTTTCTATGGCTACACCTTC.

V gene TRBV28 combines with J gene TRBJ1-1; the D is unclear. The germline gives CDR1 MDHEN, CDR2 SYDVKM. The CDR3 is 15 residues long. V dropped 4 bases and J dropped 8 bases, with 20 bases sitting between them. The CDR3 protein is CASSSLSPGPREAFF. CDR3 DNA: TGTGCCAGCAGTTCTTTATCACCCGGGCCTCGGGAAGCTTTCTTT.

The rearrangement uses TRBV6-1 and TRBJ2-1, with 7 bases matching TRBD2. CDR1 and CDR2 (germline): MNHNS, SASEGT. The CDR3 runs to 18 residues. V shed 1 base, J shed 4 bases, and the junction held 13 bases outside the gene matches. The chain's CDR3 is CASSEGGPGSGVYNEQFF. CDR3 sequence (DNA): TGTGCCAGCAGTGAAGGGGGTCCGGGAAGCGGGGTATACAATGAGCAGTTCTTC.

This chain links TRBV28 with TRBJ2-7; perhaps TRBD2 as D (6 bases). Germline loops: CDR1 MDHEN, CDR2 SYDVKM. CDR3 size: 16 residues. V lost 7 bases, J lost 2 bases, and 21 bases lay in between. The CDR3 loop is CASTVGGASSPYEQYF. The CDR3, as DNA: TGTGCCAGCACCGTGGGCGGGGCCTCTAGCCCCTACGAGCAGTACTTC.

V is TRBV5-6 and J is TRBJ2-4; D might be TRBD1 or TRBD2, each matching 5 bases. Germline V gene sequence: CDR1 SGHDT, CDR2 YYEEEE. The CDR3 runs to 17 residues. Trimming took off 3 bases at V and 4 bases at J, with 20 bases between the two ends. The CDR3 protein is CASSWDGTGAAKNIQYF. The CDR3 coding sequence is TGTGCCAGCAGCTGGGATGGTACCGGGGCTGCAAAAAACATTCAGTACTTC.

J is TRBJ1-2 and V is TRBV5-1; D is uncertain. The V and J ends lost 1 base and 10 bases respectively, with 8 bases between them. The CDR3 consists of 11 residues. Germline CDR1 SGHRS, CDR2 YFSETQ. CDR3 loop: CASSLNANYTF. As DNA, the CDR3 is TGCGCCAGCAGCTTGAACGCTAACTACACCTTC.

The chain recombines TRBV4-1 with TRBJ1-5; TRBD1 aligns across 8 bases. CDR1 is MGHRA and CDR2 is YSYEKL in the germline V gene. This CDR3 has 18 residues. V dropped 0 bases and J dropped 4; count of bases not matched to a gene: 11. CDR3 bases: TGCGCCAGCAGCCAAGAAGGGGGGGCAGGGGGCGCAAATCAGCCCCAGCATTTT. Protein: CASSQEGGAGGANQPQHF.